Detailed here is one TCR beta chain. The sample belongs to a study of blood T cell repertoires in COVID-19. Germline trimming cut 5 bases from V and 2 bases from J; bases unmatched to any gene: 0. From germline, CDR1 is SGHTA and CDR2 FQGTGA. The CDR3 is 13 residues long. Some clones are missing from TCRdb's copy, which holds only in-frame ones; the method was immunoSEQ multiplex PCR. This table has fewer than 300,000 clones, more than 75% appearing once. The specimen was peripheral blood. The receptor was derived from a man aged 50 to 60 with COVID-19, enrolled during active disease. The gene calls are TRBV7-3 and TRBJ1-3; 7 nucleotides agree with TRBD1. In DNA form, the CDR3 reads TGTGCCAGCAGCCAGGGGGCTGGAAACACCATATATTTT. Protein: CASSQGAGNTIYF.